These 31 T cell receptor beta chains share one sample of origin, sequenced in a study of regulatory T cells. The PCR used 52 TRBV and 13 TRBJ primers. Measured with immunoSEQ multiplex PCR; TCRdb has only the in-frame clones, and not every one. The sample yields some 20,000 clones, roughly 93% seen once. The sample consisted of CD8+ T cells sorted from blood. Source of these receptors: a child younger than 10 with CD3G deficiency.

This clone was counted a few times. The V and J genes are TRBV6-1 and TRBJ1-2; D unclear. The V end lost 1 base, the J end lost 1 base, and 10 bases lay between the germline ends. Germline assignment: CDR1 MNHNS and CDR2 SASEGT. The CDR3 is made up of 15 amino acids. CDR3: CASSEELGDNYGYTF. DNA of the CDR3: TGTGCCAGCAGTGAAGAGCTAGGAGATAACTATGGCTACACCTTC.

The genes are TRBV28 and TRBJ2-7; 9 bases line up with TRBD2. The CDR3 is made up of 17 amino acids. CDR1 and CDR2 from the germline V gene are MDHEN and SYDVKM. V was clipped by 6 bases and J by 0 bases; unmatched bases: 12. CDR3 protein: CASSPALAGPSSYEQYF. CDR3 DNA sequence: TGTGCCAGCAGCCCCGCCCTAGCGGGACCGAGCTCCTACGAGCAGTACTTC.

This sequence joins TRBV7-6 and TRBJ2-7, with D perhaps matching TRBD1 (5 bases). Per the germline V gene, CDR1 is SGHVS and CDR2 is FNYEAQ. V was cut by 4 bases and J by 6 bases, with 13 bases left in between. This CDR3 spans 13 amino acids. CDR3 residues: CASSSGHLGEQYF. The CDR3 coding sequence is TGTGCCAGCAGCTCCGGACATCTAGGCGAGCAGTACTTC.

The gene calls are TRBV7-9 and TRBJ2-3; D not certain. The CDR3 covers 13 residues. Germline values: CDR1 SEHNR, CDR2 FQNEAQ (reference sequence). The V end was cut by 4 bases, the J end by 2 bases, with 7 bases between. This chain's CDR3 is CASSSIDTDTQYF. CDR3 nucleotide sequence: TGTGCCAGCAGCTCCATCGACACAGATACGCAGTATTTT.

This clone was detected a few times. This chain uses TRBV11-2 with TRBJ2-5; D remains unclear. The germline gives CDR1 SGHAT, CDR2 FQNNGV. CDR3 length: 16 amino acids. V lost 1 base and J 1 base, leaving 13 bases between the germline ends. The CDR3 bases are TGTGCCAGCAGCTTAGGGGATACCCCACTCCAAGAGACCCAGTACTTC. Translation: CASSLGDTPLQETQYF.

The CDR3 nucleotides are TGTGCCAGCAGCTTTTCTAGCGGGAGAGGCGAGCAGTACTTC. Translation: CASSFSSGRGEQYF. V gene TRBV7-2 combines with J gene TRBJ2-5; 10 nucleotides match TRBD2. The DNA matches TRBJ2-7 better at its end, which makes the J call doubtful. Germline loops: CDR1 SGHTA, CDR2 FQGNSA. The CDR3 sequence is 14 residues long.

The V and J genes are TRBV28 and TRBJ1-6; a possible D gene is TRBD1 (5 bases). The CDR3 spans 14 residues. V lost 10 bases, J lost 7 bases, and 17 bases lay in between. The germline V gene has CDR1 MDHEN and CDR2 SYDVKM. CDR3: CATLPGTVNSPLHF. The CDR3 coding sequence is TGTGCCACCCTACCAGGGACTGTAAATTCACCCCTCCACTTT.

This chain uses TRBV11-2 with TRBJ2-5; TRBD1 might be the D (6 bases). The DNA end lines up better with TRBJ2-7; the J call may be wrong. The CDR3 contains 14 residues. The germline V gene has CDR1 SGHAT and CDR2 FQNNGV. The CDR3 is CASSLGPGEYEQYF. The CDR3 DNA is TGTGCCAGCAGCTTAGGGCCAGGGGAGTACGAGCAGTACTTC.

The chain couples TRBV28 to TRBJ2-5; possible D gene TRBD1, 6 bases. The V end lost 4 bases, the J end lost 3 bases, and 12 bases lay between the germline ends. The CDR3 totals 14 residues. Looked up from germline, CDR1 is MDHEN and CDR2 is SYDVKM. As DNA, the CDR3 is TGTGCCAGCAGTTCCCTAGGGGGAGAAGAGACCCAGTACTTC. This codes for CASSSLGGEETQYF.

The rearrangement joins TRBV6-1 to TRBJ1-1; D is unresolved. Germline V gene lookup returns CDR1 MNHNS and CDR2 SASEGT. The CDR3 consists of 14 residues. The ends were cut back, 2 bases at V and 1 base at J, with 8 bases in the middle. This CDR3 is CASSEISGNTEAFF. The CDR3 DNA follows: TGTGCCAGCAGTGAAATATCTGGGAACACTGAAGCTTTCTTT.

The genes are TRBV7-9 and TRBJ2-1, with 9 bases aligning to TRBD2. The CDR3 has 16 residues. Unmatched junction bases numbered 10, after V lost 4 bases and J lost 6 bases. Per germline, CDR1 SEHNR and CDR2 FQNEAQ (reference sequence). The CDR3 coding sequence is TGTGCCAGCAGCTCCTTAGCGGGAGCACATCTCAATGAGCAGTTCTTC. It specifies CASSSLAGAHLNEQFF.

The V and J genes are TRBV5-1 and TRBJ2-2; D is perhaps TRBD2 (6 bases). V was clipped by 4 bases and J by 5 bases, with 15 bases between them. The CDR3 loop spans 15 amino acids. CDR1 is SGHRS, CDR2 YFSETQ, per germline. CDR3 sequence (DNA): TGCGCCAGCAGCCCCGGGGGTGGGCCAACCGGGGAGCTGTTTTTT. Translated, it gives CASSPGGGPTGELFF.

The rearrangement joins TRBV19 to TRBJ1-1; D uncertain. The germline V gene encodes CDR1 LNHDA and CDR2 SQIVND (reference sequence). The V gene lost 8 bases and the J gene lost 1 base, with 5 bases spanning the gap. The CDR3 is made up of 11 amino acids. The CDR3 DNA sequence: TGTGCCAGTGGATCGAACACTGAAGCTTTCTTT. It is translated as CASGSNTEAFF.

The rearrangement uses TRBV11-2 and TRBJ2-5; possibly TRBD2 for D (5 bases). The DNA end is more similar to TRBJ2-7, so the J call may be wrong. This CDR3 is 12 amino acids long. The V gene's germline CDR1 is SGHAT and CDR2 FQNNGV. The CDR3 coding sequence is TGTGCCAGCAGCTTTGGCGGGTACGAGCAGTACTTC. Translated: CASSFGGYEQYF.

The J gene is TRBJ2-7, the V gene TRBV10-3; D assignment may be TRBD1 or TRBD2 (5 bases each). CDR3 length: 13 amino acids. Germline-derived CDR1 and CDR2 are ENHRY and SYGVKD. The germline V and J ends were trimmed by 11 bases and 1 base, with 15 bases remaining between them. In DNA form, the CDR3 reads TGTGCCGCCTCCTCGGGGCCTTCCTACGAGCAGTACTTC. The encoded protein is CAASSGPSYEQYF.

The V gene is TRBV10-3, the J gene TRBJ2-7; D might be TRBD1 (6 bases). Trimming removed 10 bases at V and 6 bases at J, with 19 bases between. This CDR3 has 13 residues. Looked up from germline, CDR1 is ENHRY and CDR2 is SYGVKD. CDR3 DNA sequence: TGTGCCACTACAGGGCATCAGTACTCCGAGCAGTACTTC. Its protein product is CATTGHQYSEQYF.

The V call is TRBV6-1, the J call TRBJ2-7; 9 positions agree with TRBD2. Germline CDR1 and CDR2: MNHNS and SASEGT. The J segment lost 5 bases and the V segment lost 0 bases, leaving 5 bases of the junction unmatched. The CDR3 loop spans 15 amino acids. CDR3 protein: CASSEAAGGPHEQYF. CDR3 bases: TGTGCCAGCAGTGAAGCCGCGGGAGGGCCCCACGAGCAGTACTTC.

The chain combines TRBV6-6 with TRBJ2-7; 8 bases fit TRBD1. CDR1 is MNHNY and CDR2 is SVGAGI in the germline V gene (reference sequence). CDR3 size: 13 residues. With 2 bases clipped from V and 6 bases from J, the junction kept 3 bases outside the gene matches. CDR3 coding DNA: TGTGCCAGCAGTTACGACAGGGGTCGCGAGCAGTACTTC. Amino acids: CASSYDRGREQYF.

This clone was counted a few times. The V and J genes are TRBV4-1 and TRBJ2-1, with TRBD1 as a possible D gene (6 bases). Germline V lookup: CDR1 MGHRA, CDR2 YSYEKL. V lost 4 bases and J 8 bases, leaving 9 bases between the germline ends. The length of the CDR3 is 12 residues. For the CDR3, the DNA is TGCGCCAGCAGCCCCCCAGGGGATGAGCAGTTCTTC. Translating it yields CASSPPGDEQFF.

The CDR3 DNA is TGTGCCAGCAGCTTAGGACTCCACAATGAGCAGTTCTTC. Translating gives CASSLGLHNEQFF. V gene TRBV7-8 combines with J gene TRBJ2-1; D not resolved. Germline CDR1 is SGHVS and CDR2 is FQNEAQ. V was clipped by 1 base and J by 5 bases, with 6 bases between them. The CDR3 loop spans 13 amino acids.

The chain carries TRBV19 and TRBJ1-1, with D possibly TRBD1 on 5 matching bases. The CDR3 has 14 residues. With 2 bases removed from V and 4 bases from J, the gap between germline ends came to 11 bases. Germline CDR1 LNHDA, CDR2 SQIVND (reference sequence). The chain's CDR3 is CASSILGTGTEAFF. CDR3 nucleotides: TGTGCCAGTAGTATATTAGGGACGGGCACTGAAGCTTTCTTT.

The chain combines TRBV27 with TRBJ1-5; D gene uncertain. The CDR3 runs 13 residues. From germline, CDR1 is MNHEY and CDR2 SMNVEV (reference sequence). Trimming pared 3 bases from V and 3 bases from J, leaving 6 bases between. The CDR3 bases are TGTGCCAGCAGTTTTGGACCCAATCAGCCCCAGCATTTT. It encodes CASSFGPNQPQHF.

The chain uses TRBV6-1 and TRBJ2-3, with D possibly TRBD2 on 5 matching bases. CDR1 and CDR2 (germline): MNHNS, SASEGT. The CDR3 loop spans 14 amino acids. V lost 10 bases, J lost 3 bases, and 17 bases lay in between. As DNA, the CDR3 is TGTGCCACCCGTTTAGCTGGAGGTACAGATACGCAGTATTTT. It specifies CATRLAGGTDTQYF.

The CDR3 here is CASSLRGRAFNEQFF. CDR3 in DNA: TGTGCCAGCAGTTTGCGCGGGAGGGCCTTCAATGAGCAGTTCTTC. The chain carries TRBV28 and TRBJ2-1, with 9 bases matching TRBD2. The CDR3 loop spans 15 amino acids. In germline, CDR1 is MDHEN, CDR2 SYDVKM. J lost 6 bases, V lost 3 bases, and 6 bases had no gene match.

The genes are TRBV7-9 and TRBJ2-1; TRBD1 aligns across 12 bases. V gave up 5 bases and J gave up 10 bases; unmatched junction bases: 9. Germline CDR1 reads SEHNR; CDR2 reads FQNEAQ (reference sequence). The CDR3 contains 15 residues. CDR3 in amino acids: CASSDTGTGGAEQFF. CDR3 nucleotide sequence: TGTGCCAGCAGCGATACCGGGACAGGGGGCGCAGAGCAGTTCTTC.

This clone was detected once. The chain has TRBV6-4 and TRBJ2-1; 13 nucleotides line up with TRBD2. The CDR3 extends over 17 amino acids. After removal of 1 base from V and 15 bases from J, the junction contained 15 bases not matched to a gene. Germline lookup yields CDR1 MRHNA and CDR2 SNTAGT. The CDR3 DNA follows: TGTGCCAGCAGTGACTTTGGACCTCCTGGACTAGCGGGAGTTCCGTTCTTC. Its protein is CASSDFGPPGLAGVPFF.

CDR3: CASSEVIRTSLYNEQFF. The CDR3 DNA follows: TGTGCCAGCAGTGAAGTGATAAGGACTAGCCTGTACAATGAGCAGTTCTTC. The J gene is TRBJ2-1, the V gene TRBV6-1, with 8 bases fitting TRBD2. Germline-derived CDR1 and CDR2 are MNHNS and SASEGT. V gave up 1 base and J gave up 4 bases; unmatched junction bases: 9. The CDR3 has 17 residues.

This clone was seen a single time. The CDR3 bases are TGTGCCAGCAGCAAAGGACAAGGCACAGCTTATGGCTACACCTTC. This translates into CASSKGQGTAYGYTF. The chain couples TRBV21-1 to TRBJ1-2; TRBD1 is taken as the D call from the table, unchecked against the DNA. TRBV21-1 is marked as a pseudogene. This CDR3 has 15 amino acids.

This chain connects TRBV28 to TRBJ1-1; D is ambiguous. With 1 base removed from V and 10 bases from J, the gap between germline ends came to 13 bases. Germline V gives CDR1 MDHEN, CDR2 SYDVKM. The CDR3 contains 13 residues. For the CDR3, the DNA is TGTGCCAGCAGTTTATTGCGGACCTCAGCAGCTTTCTTT. It yields the protein CASSLLRTSAAFF.

The chain uses TRBV7-6 and TRBJ2-7; perhaps D is TRBD1 or TRBD2 (6 bases each). Trimming took 5 bases from V and 5 from J, leaving 19 bases between them. Germline-derived CDR1 and CDR2 are SGHVS and FNYEAQ. The CDR3 consists of 15 residues. The CDR3 sequence is CASSPTVEGGHEQYF. CDR3 DNA sequence: TGTGCCAGCAGCCCAACGGTCGAGGGGGGCCACGAGCAGTACTTC.

The chain is built from TRBV28 and TRBJ1-5; D gene ambiguous. The germline V gene has CDR1 MDHEN and CDR2 SYDVKM. Trimming stripped 0 bases from V and 7 bases from J, with 4 bases between. This CDR3 comprises 12 residues. CDR3 in amino acids: CASSLWSQPQHF. In DNA, the CDR3 is TGTGCCAGCAGTTTATGGAGCCAGCCCCAGCATTTT.